The 24 T cell receptor beta chains presented below share a single source sample, sequenced in a study. TCRdb passed the RT-PCR reads through MiXCR, listing each CDR3 protein once. The profile shows more than 550,000 distinct CDR3 sequences, over 12% of them singletons. The sequenced sample was memory CD4+ T cells from blood. These receptors came from a female donor in good health, serving as a healthy control.

This clonotype was observed at least ten times. This chain connects TRBV6-6 to TRBJ1-1, with D possibly matching TRBD1 (6 bases). Germline assignment: CDR1 MNHNY and CDR2 SVGAGI (reference sequence). This CDR3 contains 15 residues. The ends were cut back, 5 bases at V and 5 bases at J, with 18 bases in the middle. This CDR3 is CASSISTGGGTEAFF. The CDR3 DNA reads as TGTGCCAGCAGTATCTCGACAGGAGGTGGAACTGAAGCTTTCTTT.

This clonotype has only a few counts. The J gene is TRBJ1-1, the V gene TRBV7-8; a weak D match, TRBD1 (5 bases). Germline CDR1 SGHVS, CDR2 FQNEAQ. The V gene lost 2 bases and the J gene lost 3 bases, with 16 bases spanning the gap. This CDR3 is 16 amino acids long. The CDR3 region has the DNA TGTGCCAGCAGCTTACAGGGACCTCTAACTCACACTGAAGCTTTCTTT. Amino acid sequence: CASSLQGPLTHTEAFF.

This chain connects TRBV6-2 or TRBV6-3 to TRBJ2-7; no reliable D call. CDR3 length: 11 residues. The germline gives CDR1 MNHEY, CDR2 SVGEGT. Trimming shortened V by 10 bases and J by 5 bases, and 12 bases separated the two germline ends. CDR3 DNA: TGTGCCACCGCTTTAACCCACGAGCAGTACTTC. Protein sequence: CATALTHEQYF.

This clonotype was picked up many times. The gene calls are TRBV29-1 and TRBJ1-4; 11 bases match TRBD1. From germline, CDR1 is SQVTM and CDR2 ANQGSEA. With 7 bases clipped from V and 7 bases from J, the junction kept 2 bases outside the gene matches. This CDR3 has 12 residues. The CDR3 region has the DNA TGCAGCGCGGGACAGGGGGGTGAAAAACTGTTTTTT. This codes for CSAGQGGEKLFF.

This clonotype occurred a few times. V usage is TRBV3-1 and J usage is TRBJ2-1; 8 bases agree with TRBD2. CDR1 is LGHDT and CDR2 is YNNKEL in the germline V gene (reference sequence). The CDR3 spans 15 residues. J gave up 9 bases and V 1 base, and 8 bases lay outside the gene matches. Here the CDR3 reads CASSQVSGSPGEQFF. The DNA for the CDR3 is TGTGCCAGCAGCCAAGTAAGCGGGAGCCCCGGTGAGCAGTTCTTC.

A few counts support this clonotype. The gene calls are TRBV7-8 and TRBJ1-2; no clear D. From germline, CDR1 is SGHVS and CDR2 FQNEAQ. Trimming took off 6 bases at V and 6 bases at J, with 17 bases between the two ends. The CDR3 loop spans 14 amino acids. CDR3 amino acids: CASRPGGEYDGYTF. In nucleotides, the CDR3 is TGTGCCAGCAGACCTGGCGGAGAGTATGATGGCTACACCTTC.

The sample holds many counts of this clonotype. In DNA, the CDR3 is TGTGCCAGCAGTTACGAATTAAGGGGGCACTATGGCTACACCTTC. It translates to CASSYELRGHYGYTF. The chain recombines TRBV6-6 with TRBJ1-2, with TRBD1 matching 7 bases. Germline V gene lookup returns CDR1 MNHNY and CDR2 SVGAGI (reference sequence). With 2 bases clipped from V and 3 bases from J, the junction kept 6 bases outside the gene matches. CDR3 size: 15 residues.

This rearrangement joins TRBV7-2 to TRBJ1-5; 9 bases agree with TRBD1. The junction had 9 bases not matched to a gene; V was cut back by 1 base and J by 2 bases. CDR3 length: 18 residues. The germline gives CDR1 SGHTA, CDR2 FQGNSA. CDR3: CASSLVTGGGIGNQPQHF. CDR3 DNA sequence: TGTGCCAGCAGCTTAGTGACAGGGGGAGGTATTGGCAATCAGCCCCAGCATTTT.

This clonotype was counted many times. The chain couples TRBV20-1 to TRBJ2-7, with D possibly being TRBD1 (6 bases). CDR1 is DFQATT, CDR2 SNEGSKA, per germline (reference sequence). CDR3 length: 13 residues. Trimming removed 1 base from V and 4 bases from J, with 11 bases in between. The DNA of the CDR3 is TGCAGTGCTAGAGGCCAGGGGCAATACGAGCAGTACTTC. Translating gives CSARGQGQYEQYF.

The chain uses TRBV7-9 and TRBJ2-3; D not resolved. In germline, CDR1 is SEHNR, CDR2 FQNEAQ (reference sequence). The CDR3 is 13 residues long. V lost 6 bases and J lost 1, with 8 bases in between. CDR3 residues: CASRRSGTDTQYF. The CDR3 coding sequence is TGTGCCAGCAGGCGGTCGGGCACAGATACGCAGTATTTT. Supplemented by reference TRBV7-9 and TRBJ2-3, the full variable domain reads DTGVSQNPRHKITKRGQNVTFRCDPISEHNRLYWYRQTLGQGPEFLTYFQNEAQLEKSRLLSDRFSAERPKGSFSTLEIQRTEQGDSAMYLCASRRSGTDTQYFGPGTRLTVL.

Only a few counts were recorded for this clonotype. The chain employs TRBV11-2 and TRBJ2-2; no reliable D call. This CDR3 is built from 16 residues. The germline V gene encodes CDR1 SGHAT and CDR2 FQNNGV. V lost 5 bases, J lost 0 bases, and 13 bases lay in between. The CDR3 spells CASSTSPPANTGELFF. Here the CDR3 DNA reads TGTGCCAGCAGCACAAGCCCGCCCGCGAACACCGGGGAGCTGTTTTTT.

The V gene is TRBV29-1, the J gene TRBJ1-2, with 7 bases that match TRBD1. Germline CDR1 is SQVTM and CDR2 is ANQGSEA. The CDR3 length is 13 residues. V gave up 3 bases and J gave up 8 bases; unmatched junction bases: 9. The CDR3 nucleotides are TGCAGCGTTGAGAGAAGCGACAGGGACGGCTACACCTTC. Protein: CSVERSDRDGYTF.

This clonotype was counted between two and nine times. The CDR3 region has the DNA TGTGCCAGCAGGCCCTACTCGAGCTCCTACAATGAGCAGTTCTTC. It yields the protein CASRPYSSSYNEQFF. This chain connects TRBV12-3 or TRBV12-4 to TRBJ2-1; D unclear. The CDR3 is 15 amino acids. Trimming removed 6 bases at V and 0 bases at J, with 12 bases between.

This clonotype was detected a few times. The chain uses TRBV18 and TRBJ1-1, with TRBD1 as a possible D gene (6 bases). V shed 1 base and J shed 2 bases, with 11 bases lying between them. The length of the CDR3 is 15 residues. In germline, CDR1 is KGHSH, CDR2 LQKENI. The CDR3 loop reads CASSPQTGGNTEAFF. Here the CDR3 DNA reads TGTGCCAGCTCACCACAGACAGGAGGCAACACTGAAGCTTTCTTT.

V is TRBV14 and J is TRBJ1-1; a possible D gene is TRBD1 (6 bases). The CDR3 is made up of 15 amino acids. Germline V gives CDR1 SGHDN, CDR2 FVKESK. Trimming removed 1 base at V and 1 base at J, with 10 bases between. The CDR3 reads CASSQVGGANTEAFF. The CDR3 nucleotides read TGTGCCAGCAGCCAAGTGGGGGGGGCGAACACTGAAGCTTTCTTT.

The chain employs TRBV29-1 and TRBJ2-1, with 10 bases identical to TRBD2. There are 14 residues in the CDR3. The V segment lost 7 bases and the J segment 7 bases; nucleotides outside the gene matches: 10. The germline V gene encodes CDR1 SQVTM and CDR2 ANQGSEA. CDR3 protein: CSALKREGLNEQFF. Here the CDR3 DNA reads TGCAGCGCCCTTAAGCGGGAGGGCCTAAATGAGCAGTTCTTC.

This clonotype was seen more than once but under ten times. This chain uses TRBV5-1 with TRBJ1-1, with 8 bases identical to TRBD1. Germline V gives CDR1 SGHRS, CDR2 YFSETQ. The CDR3 is 15 amino acids. V gave up 0 bases and J gave up 2 bases; unmatched junction bases: 3. Written as DNA, the CDR3 is TGCGCCAGCAGCTTGGTGCAGGGGGCCAACACTGAAGCTTTCTTT. Translating gives CASSLVQGANTEAFF.

V is TRBV5-1 and J is TRBJ2-1; TRBD1 agrees at 7 bases. Germline CDR1 and CDR2: SGHRS and YFSETQ. The V and J ends lost 6 bases and 4 bases, in that order; junction bases with no gene match: 13. CDR3 length equals 16 residues. CDR3 DNA sequence: TGCGCCAGCAACCAACCGGGGAGACAGGGATACAATGAGCAGTTCTTC. This sequence encodes CASNQPGRQGYNEQFF. Full variable domain (outside the CDR3, taken from reference TRBV5-1 and TRBJ2-1): KAGVTQTPRYLIKTRGQQVTLSCSPISGHRSVSWYQQTPGQGLQFLFEYFSETQRNKGNFPGRFSGRQFSNSRSEMNVSTLELGDSALYLCASNQPGRQGYNEQFFGPGTRLTVL.

V gene TRBV7-2 combines with J gene TRBJ1-4; D ambiguous. V lost 5 bases and J 3 bases, leaving 13 bases between the germline ends. The CDR3 is 15 residues long. Germline CDR1 is SGHTA and CDR2 is FQGNSA. In nucleotides, the CDR3 is TGTGCCAGCAGCCGTCTTAGCCGGCCTAATGAAAAACTGTTTTTT. It specifies CASSRLSRPNEKLFF.

The J gene is TRBJ2-1, the V gene TRBV5-1; 8 bases are a match to TRBD2. The CDR3 is made up of 16 amino acids. Germline V gene lookup returns CDR1 SGHRS and CDR2 YFSETQ. The V segment lost 2 bases and the J segment 7 bases; nucleotides outside the gene matches: 11. This chain's CDR3 is CASSFSGGPQGNEQFF. CDR3 DNA: TGCGCCAGCAGCTTCTCGGGAGGGCCTCAAGGGAATGAGCAGTTCTTC.

This clonotype was counted at least ten times. This chain connects TRBV5-1 to TRBJ2-1; 10 nucleotides align to TRBD2. Germline V gene data show CDR1 as SGHRS and CDR2 as YFSETQ. The CDR3 totals 17 residues. With 1 base clipped from V and 4 bases from J, the junction kept 8 bases outside the gene matches. In DNA, the CDR3 is TGCGCCAGCAGCTTGTCGGGAGCGGGAGGGGCTTACAATGAGCAGTTCTTC. It yields the protein CASSLSGAGGAYNEQFF.

Concerning this clonotype itself: Mismatch with germline at one junction end may stem from a read error. The chain joins TRBV24-1 to TRBJ1-3; the D is unclear. The CDR3 is 16 residues long. The germline CDR1 and CDR2 sequences are KGHDR and SFDVKD. CDR3 DNA sequence: TGTGCCACCATTGATTCGGGCAGTTTCGGAGGAAACACCATATATTTT. Residues: CATIDSGSFGGNTIYF.

A few counts support this clonotype. The V and J genes are TRBV7-9 and TRBJ1-1; 9 bases agree with TRBD1. Trimming removed 5 bases from V and 5 bases from J; junction bases left unmatched: 9. CDR1 is SEHNR, CDR2 FQNEAQ, per germline (reference sequence). CDR3 length equals 15 residues. CDR3 sequence: CASSHQQGAATEAFF. CDR3 bases: TGTGCCAGCAGCCACCAACAGGGGGCGGCGACTGAAGCTTTCTTT.

This clonotype came up many times. CDR3 residues: CASSYAASTQETQYF. DNA of the CDR3: TGTGCCAGCAGTTACGCGGCCTCTACCCAAGAGACCCAGTACTTC. V and J are TRBV6-5 and TRBJ2-5; D is uncertain. Germline CDR1 and CDR2: MNHEY and SVGAGI. CDR3 size: 15 residues. V was cut by 2 bases and J by 1 base, with 11 bases left in between.